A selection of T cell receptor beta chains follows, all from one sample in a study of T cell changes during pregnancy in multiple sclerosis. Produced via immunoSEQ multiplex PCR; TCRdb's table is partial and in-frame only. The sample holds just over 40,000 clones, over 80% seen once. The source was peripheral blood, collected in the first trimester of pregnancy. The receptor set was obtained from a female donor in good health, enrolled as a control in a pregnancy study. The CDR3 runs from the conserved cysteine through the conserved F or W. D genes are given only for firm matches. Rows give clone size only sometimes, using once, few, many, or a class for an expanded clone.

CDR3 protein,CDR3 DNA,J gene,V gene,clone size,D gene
CATPAGGNYNEQFF,TGTGCCACCCCCGCCGGGGGGAACTACAATGAGCAGTTCTTC,TRBJ2-1,TRBV5-4,-,TRBD2
CASSASGTTPGTQYF,TGTGCCAGCAGTGCTAGCGGGACCACCCCAGGGACCCAGTACTTC,TRBJ2-5,TRBV2,-,TRBD2
CASSLVAGERGNTIYF,TGTGCCAGCAGCTTGGTCGCAGGTGAACGGGGAAACACCATATATTTT,TRBJ1-3,TRBV5-8,-,-
CASSGTGQGVDGYTF,TGCGCCAGCAGCGGTACGGGACAGGGGGTAGATGGCTACACCTTC,TRBJ1-2,TRBV5-1,-,TRBD1
CASSSGLIGYGYTF,TGCGCCAGCAGTTCGGGACTGATAGGGTATGGCTACACCTTC,TRBJ1-2,TRBV4-3,-,-
CASSELQGNNEKLFF,TGCGCCAGCAGCGAATTACAGGGTAATAATGAAAAACTGTTTTTT,TRBJ1-4,TRBV5-1,once,-
CASSPMDRGPVTEAFF,TGTGCCAGCAGCCCCATGGACAGGGGCCCTGTCACTGAAGCTTTCTTT,TRBJ1-1,TRBV11-2,-,TRBD1
CASSSWTNGSPLHF,TGTGCCAGCAGTTCCTGGACTAACGGCTCACCCCTCCACTTT,TRBJ1-6,TRBV27,-,-
CASSGLGGGELFF,TGTGCCAGTAGTGGCTTAGGCGGCGGGGAGCTGTTTTTT,TRBJ2-2,TRBV19,-,-
CASSQDTDRHHSGANVLTF,TGTGCCAGCAGCCAAGATACAGACAGGCACCACTCTGGGGCCAACGTCCTGACTTTC,TRBJ2-6,TRBV14,-,-
CASSLAPRGGKYIQYF,TGTGCCAGCAGCTTAGCGCCCCGGGGGGGCAAATACATTCAGTACTTC,TRBJ2-4,TRBV7-2,-,TRBD2
CASSEWALGDRYSSGANVLTF,TGCGCCAGCAGTGAGTGGGCCCTGGGCGATCGATACTCCTCTGGGGCCAACGTCCTGACTTTC,TRBJ2-6,TRBV10-2,-,-